This T cell receptor (beta chain) was recovered during a study of sequential checkpoint blockade in melanoma. Study at large: TCRβ was sequenced from DNA of under 100 pretreatment tumors.

Method: immunoSEQ multiplex PCR; TCRdb's copy keeps in-frame clones and lacks some. The sample contains 7,500 to 9,500 clones, 23% of which appear only once. This CDR3 has 16 residues. CDR1 and CDR2 from the germline V gene are LNHNV and YYDKDF (reference sequence). The ends lost 3 bases at V and 8 bases at J; junction bases unmatched: 8. Treatment: randomized to nivolumab then ipilimumab (arm A) or the reverse (arm B). The receptor's source is a human donor with melanoma. The sequences come from tumor tissue (inferred from file names), collected from a patient given nivolumab and ipilimumab in sequence. The V gene is TRBV15, the J gene TRBJ1-6; TRBD1 agrees at 9 bases. The CDR3 DNA sequence: TGTGCCACCAGCAGGGCCCTGGGACAGGGAGATTCACCCCTCCACTTT. Amino acid sequence: CATSRALGQGDSPLHF.